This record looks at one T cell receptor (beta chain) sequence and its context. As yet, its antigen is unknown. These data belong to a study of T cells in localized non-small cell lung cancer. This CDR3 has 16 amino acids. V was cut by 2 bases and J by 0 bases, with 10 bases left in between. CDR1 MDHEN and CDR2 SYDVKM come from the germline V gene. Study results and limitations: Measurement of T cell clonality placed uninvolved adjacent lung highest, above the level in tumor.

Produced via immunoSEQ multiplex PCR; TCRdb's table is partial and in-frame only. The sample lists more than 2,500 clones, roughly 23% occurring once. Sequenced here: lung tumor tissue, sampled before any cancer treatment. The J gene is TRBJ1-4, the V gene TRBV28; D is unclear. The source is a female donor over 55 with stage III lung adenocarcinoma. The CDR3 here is CASSLRTSSTNEKLFF. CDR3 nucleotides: TGTGCCAGCAGTTTAAGGACGTCCTCAACTAATGAAAAACTGTTTTTT.